This TCR beta chain was identified in a study of radiotherapy plus CTLA-4 blockade in lung cancer. Overall study: Overall, 18% of patients showed an objective response, while approximately 30% attained disease control. The study, taken as a whole, reports: Tumor-derived TCR clones expanded in blood after radiotherapy plus ipilimumab. Strongest reported response predictors: early blood clone changes and post-radiation interferon-beta.

Germline V gene data show CDR1 as KGHSH and CDR2 as LQKENI. The CDR3 totals 15 residues. Trimming took off 3 bases at V and 4 bases at J, with 15 bases between the two ends. This clone has more than one count but fewer than ten. Its specificity is unknown. Patients had chemo-refractory metastatic non-small-cell lung cancer and received focal radiation plus CTLA-4 blockade that used ipilimumab. Sequenced by immunoSEQ multiplex PCR; TCRdb stores in-frame clones only, minus some. The data show some 120,000 clones, more than 65% seen once. V is TRBV18 and J is TRBJ1-2; D remains ambiguous. This TCR derives from a human donor with non-small cell lung cancer that progressed on radiotherapy plus ipilimumab. Some clones in this sample may be carry-over from other donors' samples. The sequencing used peripheral blood, collected from a patient treated with radiotherapy plus ipilimumab. CDR3 nucleotide sequence: TGTGCCAGCTCACCGACCCCCGTTGGAGGCTATGGCTACACCTTC. Protein product: CASSPTPVGGYGYTF.